What follows are 5 T cell receptor beta chains derived from one specimen sequenced in a study of T-cell memory formation after mild COVID-19. TCRdb redid the calling of the 5' RACE reads with MiXCR, one entry per CDR3 protein. The repertoire holds more than 120,000 distinct CDR3 sequences, with 15% to 20% as singletons. The sequencing sample was made of PBMCs or a T cell subset sorted from them (not recorded which). Every receptor here comes from an adult woman who had mild COVID-19 (a few samples of this study predate the infection). Cell type and time point are not known.

V gene TRBV7-9 combines with J gene TRBJ2-7; D is unresolved. CDR1 and CDR2 (germline): SEHNR, FQNEAQ (reference sequence). V was cut by 5 bases and J by 2 bases, with 10 bases left in between. This CDR3 contains 13 residues. The CDR3 DNA sequence: TGTGCCAGCAGCCTCCGGGCAACCTACGAGCAGTACTTC. It encodes CASSLRATYEQYF.

The chain recombines TRBV5-1 with TRBJ1-6, with no clear D. From germline, CDR1 is SGHRS and CDR2 YFSETQ. The CDR3 sequence is 12 residues long. The V gene lost 0 bases and the J gene lost 7 bases, with 2 bases spanning the gap. CDR3 sequence reads: CASSLENSPLHF. CDR3 sequence (DNA): TGCGCCAGCAGCTTGGAAAATTCACCCCTCCACTTT. The variable domain in full, completed from reference TRBV5-1 and TRBJ1-6, reads KAGVTQTPRYLIKTRGQQVTLSCSPISGHRSVSWYQQTPGQGLQFLFEYFSETQRNKGNFPGRFSGRQFSNSRSEMNVSTLELGDSALYLCASSLENSPLHFGNGTRLTVT.

This clonotype was seen more than once but under ten times. This may come from a read error, since a much larger clone is one base off. This sequence joins TRBV6-5 and TRBJ2-3, with TRBD2 as a possible D gene (6 bases). Germline V gene sequence: CDR1 MNHEY, CDR2 SVGAGI. The CDR3 length is 17 residues. V dropped 0 bases and J dropped 4 bases, with 17 bases sitting between them. The CDR3 is CASSYSEVRGSADTQYF. The CDR3 bases are TGTGCCAGCAGTTACTCGGAGGTGCGGGGTAGCGCAGATACGCAGTATTTT.

This rearrangement joins TRBV9 to TRBJ1-4; 7 nucleotides line up with TRBD1. Germline V gene sequence: CDR1 SGDLS, CDR2 YYNGEE. Trimming cost V 4 bases and J 8 bases; bases outside gene matches: 14. CDR3 length equals 16 residues. Here the CDR3 reads CASSLGGRGAPEKLFF. The DNA for the CDR3 is TGTGCCAGCAGCCTGGGAGGCAGGGGGGCGCCGGAAAAACTGTTTTTT.

This clonotype turned up a few times. The chain is built from TRBV28 and TRBJ1-2, with D possibly TRBD1 on 5 matching bases. CDR1 is MDHEN, CDR2 SYDVKM, per germline. V was cut by 2 bases and J by 0 bases, with 13 bases left in between. The CDR3 consists of 16 residues. The CDR3 DNA reads as TGTGCCAGCAGTTTAAACGGCAGGGCGGCTAACTATGGCTACACCTTC. It encodes CASSLNGRAANYGYTF.